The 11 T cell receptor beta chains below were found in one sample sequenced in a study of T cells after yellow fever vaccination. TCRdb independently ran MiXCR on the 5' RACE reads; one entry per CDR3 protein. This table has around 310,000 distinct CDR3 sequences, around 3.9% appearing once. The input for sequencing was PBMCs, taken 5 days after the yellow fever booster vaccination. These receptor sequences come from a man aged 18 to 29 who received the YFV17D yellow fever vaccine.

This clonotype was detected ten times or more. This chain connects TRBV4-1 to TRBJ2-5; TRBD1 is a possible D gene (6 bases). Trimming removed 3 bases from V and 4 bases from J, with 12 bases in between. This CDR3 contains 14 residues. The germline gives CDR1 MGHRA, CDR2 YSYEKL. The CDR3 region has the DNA TGCGCCAGCAGCCAGGGGGCATCTGTAGAGACCCAGTACTTC. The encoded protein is CASSQGASVETQYF.

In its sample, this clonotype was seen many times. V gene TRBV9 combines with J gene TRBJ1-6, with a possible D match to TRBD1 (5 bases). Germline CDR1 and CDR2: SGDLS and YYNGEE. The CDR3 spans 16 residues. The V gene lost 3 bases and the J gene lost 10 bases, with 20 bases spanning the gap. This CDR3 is CASSAATGGSGSPLHF. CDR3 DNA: TGTGCCAGCAGCGCTGCAACAGGAGGCTCAGGATCACCCCTCCACTTT. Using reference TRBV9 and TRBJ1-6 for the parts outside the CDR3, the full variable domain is DSGVTQTPKHLITATGQRVTLRCSPRSGDLSVYWYQQSLDQGLQFLIQYYNGEERAKGNILERFSAQQFPDLHSELNLSSLELGDSALYFCASSAATGGSGSPLHFGNGTRLTVT.

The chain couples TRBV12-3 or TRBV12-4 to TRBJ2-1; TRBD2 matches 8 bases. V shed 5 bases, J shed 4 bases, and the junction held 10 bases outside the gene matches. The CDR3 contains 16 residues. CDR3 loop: CASSPPLAGGYNEQFF. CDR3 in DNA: TGTGCCAGCAGTCCCCCACTGGCGGGGGGTTACAATGAGCAGTTCTTC.

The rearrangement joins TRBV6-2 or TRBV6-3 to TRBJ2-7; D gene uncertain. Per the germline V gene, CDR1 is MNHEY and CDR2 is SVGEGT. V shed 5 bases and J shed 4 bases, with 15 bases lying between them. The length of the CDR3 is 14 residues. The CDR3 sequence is CASSGPDTSYEQYV. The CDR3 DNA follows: TGTGCCAGCAGTGGGCCCGACACGAGTTACGAGCAGTACGTC.

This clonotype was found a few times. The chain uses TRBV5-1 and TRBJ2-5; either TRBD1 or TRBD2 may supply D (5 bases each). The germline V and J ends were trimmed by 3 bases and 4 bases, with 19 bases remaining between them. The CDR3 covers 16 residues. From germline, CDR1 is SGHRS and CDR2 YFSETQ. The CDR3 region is CASSYGGGTVSETQYF. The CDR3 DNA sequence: TGCGCCAGCAGCTACGGTGGGGGAACCGTTTCAGAGACCCAGTACTTC. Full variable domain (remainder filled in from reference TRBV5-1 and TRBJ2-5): KAGVTQTPRYLIKTRGQQVTLSCSPISGHRSVSWYQQTPGQGLQFLFEYFSETQRNKGNFPGRFSGRQFSNSRSEMNVSTLELGDSALYLCASSYGGGTVSETQYFGPGTRLLVL.

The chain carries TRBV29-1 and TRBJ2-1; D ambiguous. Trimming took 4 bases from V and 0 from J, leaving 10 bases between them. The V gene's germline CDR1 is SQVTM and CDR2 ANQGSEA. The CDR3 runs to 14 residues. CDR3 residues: CSVVGRNSYNEQFF. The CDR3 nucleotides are TGCAGCGTTGTCGGCCGAAACTCCTACAATGAGCAGTTCTTC.

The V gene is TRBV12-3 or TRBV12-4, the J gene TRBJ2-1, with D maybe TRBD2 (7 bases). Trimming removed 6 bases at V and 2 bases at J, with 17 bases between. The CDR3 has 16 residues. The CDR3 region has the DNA TGTGCCAGCAGCCCAAGGAGGGGGGGGCCCTACAATGAGCAGTTCTTC. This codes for CASSPRRGGPYNEQFF.

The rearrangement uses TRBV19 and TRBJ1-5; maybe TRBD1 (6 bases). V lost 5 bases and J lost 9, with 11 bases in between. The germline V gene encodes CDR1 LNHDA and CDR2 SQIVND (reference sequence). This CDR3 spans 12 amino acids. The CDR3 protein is CASSEGGGPQHF. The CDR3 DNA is TGTGCCAGTAGTGAAGGGGGGGGGCCCCAGCATTTT.

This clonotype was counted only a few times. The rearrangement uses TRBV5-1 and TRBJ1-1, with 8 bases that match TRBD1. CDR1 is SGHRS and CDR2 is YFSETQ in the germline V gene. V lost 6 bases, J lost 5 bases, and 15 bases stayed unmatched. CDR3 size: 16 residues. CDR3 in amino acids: CASKPRTGSEQTEAFF. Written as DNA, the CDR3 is TGCGCCAGCAAACCCCGGACAGGGAGTGAACAAACTGAAGCTTTCTTT. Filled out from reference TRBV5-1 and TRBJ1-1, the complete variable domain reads KAGVTQTPRYLIKTRGQQVTLSCSPISGHRSVSWYQQTPGQGLQFLFEYFSETQRNKGNFPGRFSGRQFSNSRSEMNVSTLELGDSALYLCASKPRTGSEQTEAFFGQGTRLTVV.

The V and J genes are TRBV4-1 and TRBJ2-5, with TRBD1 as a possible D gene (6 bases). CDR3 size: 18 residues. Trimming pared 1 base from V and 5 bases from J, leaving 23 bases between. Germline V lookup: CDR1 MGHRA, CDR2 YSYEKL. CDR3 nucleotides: TGCGCCAGCAGCCAAGGGCCTCCTCAGGGCGGGCAGGGGGAGACCCAGTACTTC. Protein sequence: CASSQGPPQGGQGETQYF.

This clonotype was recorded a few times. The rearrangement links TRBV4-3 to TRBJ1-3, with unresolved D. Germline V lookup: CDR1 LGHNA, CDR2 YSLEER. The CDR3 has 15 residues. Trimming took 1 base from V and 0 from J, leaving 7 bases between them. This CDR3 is CASSQGLNSGNTIYF. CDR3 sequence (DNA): TGCGCCAGCAGCCAAGGACTGAACTCTGGAAACACCATATATTTT.